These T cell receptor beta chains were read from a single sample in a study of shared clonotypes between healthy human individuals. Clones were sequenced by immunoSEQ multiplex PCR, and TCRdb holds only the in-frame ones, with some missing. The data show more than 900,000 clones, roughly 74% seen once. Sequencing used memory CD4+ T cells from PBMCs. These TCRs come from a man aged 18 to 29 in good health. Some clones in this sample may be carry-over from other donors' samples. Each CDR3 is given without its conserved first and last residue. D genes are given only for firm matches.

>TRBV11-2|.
ASSLGTHNEQF
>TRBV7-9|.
ASSFLVDTEAF
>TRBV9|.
ASSVESRGGETQY
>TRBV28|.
ASHQSFGNQPQH
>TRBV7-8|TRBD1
ASSLYPGQVSEAF
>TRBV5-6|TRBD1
ASSSGGQNNEQF
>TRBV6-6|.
ASSAEGGSPLH
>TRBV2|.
ASRTENTGELF
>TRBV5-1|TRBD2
ASSLLAGEYEQF
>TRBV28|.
ASSLLFSGAGGEKLF
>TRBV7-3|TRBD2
ASSSGLAAPGTQY
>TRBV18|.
ASSPTGYEQY
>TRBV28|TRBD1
ASATGGASNYGYT
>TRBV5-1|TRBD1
ASSLARNRGQGEQY
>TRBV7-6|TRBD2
ASSTRGGRHSYEQY
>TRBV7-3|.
ASSFSWTSNTEAF
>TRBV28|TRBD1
ASSWTGTYGYT
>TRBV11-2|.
ASSPWGRGKY